This T cell receptor beta chain emerged from a study of long-term antiretroviral therapy in people with HIV. Germline trimming cut 7 bases from V and 3 bases from J; bases unmatched to any gene: 18. Germline values: CDR1 SNHLY, CDR2 FYNNEI. The CDR3 is made up of 19 amino acids. Running of the v3.0 immunoSEQ assay took place at survey level. Data came from immunoSEQ multiplex PCR; TCRdb stores just in-frame clones and leaves some out. The sample has tens of thousands of clones, more than 65% seen once; the top ten hold roughly 2.4%. Post-ART PBMC samples numbered at least two per donor, and pre-ART ones at least one. Before DNA extraction, about 1-10 million cryopreserved PBMC were held in the samples.

Specimen: unsorted PBMCs, collected 3 years after starting antiretroviral therapy. The origin of this receptor is a man aged 50 to 59 with HIV. This chain connects TRBV2 to TRBJ1-4; 9 bases fit TRBD1. CDR3 region: CASNNDRDREGVANEKLFF. In nucleotides, the CDR3 is TGTGCCAGCAATAATGACCGGGACAGGGAGGGGGTGGCTAATGAAAAACTGTTTTTT.